The 18 T cell receptor beta chains below all came from one sample that was sequenced in a study of blood T cell repertoires in COVID-19. TCRdb's copy holds only in-frame clones and misses some; the assay was immunoSEQ multiplex PCR. Of a few hundred thousand clones listed, around four fifths are singletons. The sequencing sample was made of peripheral blood. These receptors all stem from a woman aged 60-75 years who had recovered from COVID-19.

This clone appeared once. The chain joins TRBV30 to TRBJ1-1, with 7 bases identical to TRBD1. V shed 4 bases and J 7 bases; nucleotides not matched to a gene: 9. The CDR3 covers 13 residues. In germline, CDR1 is GTSNPN, CDR2 SVGIG (reference sequence). Here the CDR3 reads CAWNFDRVGEAFF. The CDR3 DNA follows: TGTGCCTGGAACTTTGACAGGGTCGGTGAAGCTTTCTTT.

This clone showed up just once. The chain uses TRBV19 and TRBJ2-1; TRBD2 agrees at 8 bases. V lost 10 bases, J lost 7 bases, and 15 bases stayed unmatched. This CDR3 is built from 15 residues. In germline, CDR1 is LNHDA, CDR2 SQIVND (reference sequence). CDR3 in DNA: TGTGCCACCGGAAATTGGCGCGGGGGGAATAATGAGCAGTTCTTC. Its translation: CATGNWRGGNNEQFF.

The J gene is TRBJ2-1, the V gene TRBV9; D is ambiguous. Trimming took 4 bases from V and 5 from J, leaving 13 bases between them. Germline assignment: CDR1 SGDLS and CDR2 YYNGEE. The CDR3 spans 14 residues. CDR3 nucleotides: TGTGCCAGCAGCCCCGTTACTAATAACAATGAGCAGTTCTTC. Translation gives CASSPVTNNNEQFF.

The V call is TRBV27, the J call TRBJ2-3, with 8 bases matching TRBD2. Germline V gene lookup returns CDR1 MNHEY and CDR2 SMNVEV (reference sequence). This CDR3 has 15 residues. Germline trimming cut 3 bases from V and 4 bases from J; bases unmatched to any gene: 6. The CDR3 spells CASSLNGGAPDTQYF. The CDR3 DNA follows: TGTGCCAGCAGTTTGAACGGGGGGGCCCCAGATACGCAGTATTTT.

The rearrangement links TRBV19 to TRBJ2-2; tentatively, D is TRBD2 (6 bases). In germline, CDR1 is LNHDA, CDR2 SQIVND (reference sequence). V shed 5 bases and J shed 5 bases, with 15 bases lying between them. CDR3 length: 15 amino acids. CDR3 DNA: TGTGCCAGTAGTTCCCCCGGAGGGGTAACCGGGGAGCTGTTTTTT. Protein sequence: CASSSPGGVTGELFF.

This sequence joins TRBV3-1 (or the pseudogene TRBV3-2) and TRBJ2-1; TRBD2 matches at 11 bases. Germline trimming cut 0 bases from V and 5 bases from J; bases unmatched to any gene: 6. The V gene's germline CDR1 is LGHDT and CDR2 YNNKEL (reference sequence). This CDR3 is 17 amino acids long. The CDR3 coding sequence is TGTGCCAGCAGCCAAGATCCGCCTAGCGGGGGGAACAATGAGCAGTTCTTC. Translating it yields CASSQDPPSGGNNEQFF.

The rearrangement uses TRBV15 and TRBJ2-5, with D possibly matching TRBD2 (7 bases). In germline, CDR1 is LNHNV, CDR2 YYDKDF (reference sequence). The CDR3 runs to 14 residues. Deletions cut 1 base from V and 5 bases from J, with 11 bases between. The CDR3 sequence is CATSRGGGDETQYF. CDR3 bases: TGTGCCACCAGCAGAGGGGGGGGCGACGAGACCCAGTACTTC. Full variable domain (outside the CDR3, taken from reference TRBV15 and TRBJ2-5): DAMVIQNPRYQVTQFGKPVTLSCSQTLNHNVMYWYQQKSSQAPKLLFHYYDKDFNNEADTPDNFQSRRPNTSFCFLDIRSPGLGDTAMYLCATSRGGGDETQYFGPGTRLLVL.

The chain employs TRBV19 and TRBJ1-5; no reliable D call. The ends were cut back, 3 bases at V and 1 base at J, with 13 bases in the middle. Germline lookup yields CDR1 LNHDA and CDR2 SQIVND (reference sequence). CDR3 size: 16 residues. The CDR3 protein is CASSIVAPRSNQPQHF. CDR3 sequence (DNA): TGTGCCAGTAGTATTGTCGCCCCCCGGAGCAATCAGCCCCAGCATTTT.

The V and J genes are TRBV9 and TRBJ2-7; D perhaps matches TRBD1 (6 bases). The germline V gene has CDR1 SGDLS and CDR2 YYNGEE. This CDR3 comprises 13 residues. V lost 3 bases, J lost 3 bases, and 10 bases lay in between. This CDR3 reads CASSAGHNYEQYF. CDR3 nucleotides: TGTGCCAGCAGCGCGGGACACAACTACGAGCAGTACTTC.

The chain recombines TRBV5-6 with TRBJ2-2, with a tentative D call TRBD2 (6 bases). V lost 4 bases to trimming and J lost 1 base, with 17 bases between them. The CDR3 runs to 17 residues. CDR1 SGHDT and CDR2 YYEEEE come from the germline V gene. The CDR3 reads CASSNVAGTWNTGELFF. For the CDR3, the DNA is TGTGCCAGCAGCAACGTAGCCGGGACTTGGAACACCGGGGAGCTGTTTTTT.

J is TRBJ2-1 and V is TRBV13, with a weak D call TRBD2 (6 bases). V lost 0 bases, J lost 8 bases, and 17 bases lay in between. The CDR3 has 16 amino acids. The germline V gene encodes CDR1 PRHDT and CDR2 FYEKMQ (reference sequence). The CDR3 nucleotides read TGTGCCAGCAGCTTAGGGCCACGACTAGTAGCGGATGAGCAGTTCTTC. It specifies CASSLGPRLVADEQFF.

The CDR3 region is CASSGLAGNTGELFF. The CDR3 DNA sequence: TGTGCCAGCAGCGGACTAGCGGGGAACACCGGGGAGCTGTTTTTT. The chain employs TRBV11-3 and TRBJ2-2, with TRBD2 matching over 11 bases. The germline V gene encodes CDR1 SGHNT and CDR2 YENEEA. This CDR3 comprises 15 residues. V dropped 5 bases and J dropped 1; count of bases not matched to a gene: 0.

The chain uses TRBV25-1 and TRBJ2-1, with 13 bases aligning to TRBD2. Germline CDR1 is MGHDK and CDR2 is SYGVNS. This CDR3 region has 15 residues. Germline trimming cut 6 bases from V and 10 bases from J; bases unmatched to any gene: 9. The CDR3 nucleotides read TGTGCCAGCAGCTCCACTAGCGGGGGGGCCTGGGAGCAGTTCTTC. Its protein product is CASSSTSGGAWEQFF.

The chain uses TRBV10-2 and TRBJ1-5; D is uncertain. Germline V lookup: CDR1 WSHSY, CDR2 SAAADI. The CDR3 consists of 13 residues. Trimming stripped 3 bases from V and 5 bases from J, with 8 bases between. Here the CDR3 reads CASSDQVHQPQHF. DNA for the CDR3: TGCGCCAGCAGTGATCAGGTACATCAGCCCCAGCATTTT.

The CDR3 region has the DNA TGTGCCAGTAGTCCTAGGAACGTTATTCCTGGGGCCAACGTCCTGACTTTC. As protein: CASSPRNVIPGANVLTF. V and J are TRBV19 and TRBJ2-6; D is undetermined. V lost 5 bases and J 2 bases, leaving 16 bases between the germline ends. Germline CDR1 and CDR2: LNHDA and SQIVND (reference sequence). The CDR3 totals 17 residues.

The rearrangement joins TRBV9 to TRBJ2-1, with a possible D match to TRBD2 (7 bases). This CDR3 is built from 17 residues. The V and J ends lost 2 bases and 8 bases respectively, with 23 bases between them. The germline V gene encodes CDR1 SGDLS and CDR2 YYNGEE. CDR3 sequence (DNA): TGTGCCAGCAGCGTTACGCCGGGGGGCCCGGCCCTCGATGAGCAGTTCTTC. Translating gives CASSVTPGGPALDEQFF.

The rearrangement uses TRBV5-1 and TRBJ1-1, with 7 nucleotides matching TRBD1. After removal of 6 bases from V and 2 bases from J, the junction contained 10 bases not matched to a gene. CDR1 is SGHRS, CDR2 YFSETQ, per germline. The CDR3 is 15 amino acids. CDR3 amino acids: CASNTGVGFNTEAFF. The CDR3, as DNA: TGCGCCAGCAACACAGGGGTGGGCTTTAACACTGAAGCTTTCTTT.

The chain combines TRBV4-2 with TRBJ2-7; 10 bases match TRBD2. There are 15 residues in the CDR3. Germline V gene data show CDR1 as LGHNA and CDR2 as YNFKEQ. V trimming: 1 base; J trimming: 4 bases; junction bases outside the gene matches: 4. The CDR3 DNA is TGTGCCAGCAGCCAAGTTGGTAGCGGGGGGTACGAGCAGTACTTC. It specifies CASSQVGSGGYEQYF.